This T cell receptor beta chain was sequenced for a study of cytomegalovirus exposure and HLA in healthy donors. The CDR3 spans 11 residues. Trimming cost V 6 bases and J 6 bases, with 12 bases left between them. Germline V gene sequence: CDR1 SQVTM, CDR2 ANQGSEA. The method was immunoSEQ multiplex PCR; TCRdb's version includes in-frame clones alone and lacks a portion of them. The top ten clones hold about a tenth of a sample with 150,000 to 200,000 clones, roughly 90% of them seen once. Sequencing used PBMCs. The sequence came from a woman between 18 and 29 years old in good health and CMV-seropositive. The genes are TRBV29-1 and TRBJ2-7; possible D gene TRBD1, 5 bases. CDR3 bases: TGCAGCGTGCGCAGGGTAGGCGAGCAGTACTTC. Translating it yields CSVRRVGEQYF.